The rows below give T cell receptor beta chains drawn from one sample of a study of blood T cell repertoires in COVID-19. TCRdb's copy holds only in-frame clones and misses some; the assay was immunoSEQ multiplex PCR. The sample contains approximately 250,000 clones, about four fifths of which appear only once. Sequencing input: peripheral blood. The receptors stem from a man aged 45-65 years with acute or convalescent COVID-19. The CDR3 runs from the conserved cysteine through the conserved F or W. D genes are given only for firm matches. Clone size is not always given. Where it is, it says once, few, many or a class for expanded clones.

j_call d_call clone_size v_call cdr3_length cdr3_aa cdr3_nt
TRBJ2-5 TRBD2 . TRBV13 14 CASSQGLARETQYF TGTGCCAGCAGCCAGGGACTAGCGCGAGAGACCCAGTACTTC
TRBJ1-2 TRBD1 . TRBV10-3 14 CAISVGQGNYGYTF TGTGCCATCAGCGTGGGACAGGGTAACTATGGCTACACCTTC
TRBJ1-2 . . TRBV25-1 12 CASSFGDYGYTF TGTGCCAGCTCATTCGGGGACTATGGCTACACCTTC
TRBJ2-5 . . TRBV11-1 14 CASSLYARQETQYF TGTGCCAGCAGCCTCTACGCGAGGCAAGAGACCCAGTACTTC
TRBJ2-3 . . TRBV7-9 15 CASTPRTVSTDTQYF TGTGCCAGCACCCCCCGGACAGTAAGCACAGATACGCAGTATTTT
TRBJ2-1 . . TRBV12-5 14 CASKVGISGDEQFF TGTGCTAGTAAGGTGGGGATATCAGGGGACGAGCAGTTCTTC
TRBJ2-7 TRBD1 . TRBV6-1 16 CASSDIPGQGIYEQYF TGTGCCAGCAGTGACATACCGGGACAGGGGATATACGAGCAGTACTTC
TRBJ2-7 . . TRBV7-3 13 CASSLSGVREQYF TGTGCCAGCAGCTTATCGGGGGTACGCGAGCAGTACTTC
TRBJ2-5 . . TRBV18 12 CASSPPGETQYF TGTGCCAGCTCACCACCCGGAGAGACCCAGTACTTC
TRBJ2-2 . few TRBV25-1 14 CASSSYTDTGELFF TGTGCCAGCAGTAGTTACACCGACACCGGGGAGCTGTTTTTT
TRBJ2-3 TRBD2 few TRBV2 19 CASSTPGLAGKQDPDTQYF TGTGCCAGCAGTACACCGGGACTAGCGGGTAAACAGGACCCAGATACGCAGTATTTT
TRBJ2-7 . . TRBV6-5 13 CASRMDTSYEQYF TGTGCCAGCAGGATGGACACCTCCTACGAGCAGTACTTC
TRBJ2-1 TRBD2 . TRBV28 16 CASTPPSGSIYNEQFF TGTGCCAGCACCCCCCCTAGCGGGAGTATTTACAATGAGCAGTTCTTC
TRBJ1-5 . . TRBV19 13 CASTEGDHQPQHF TGTGCCAGTACAGAAGGGGATCATCAGCCCCAGCATTTT
TRBJ2-5 . . TRBV27 14 CASSQGGVEETQYF TGTGCCAGCAGCCAAGGGGGGGTTGAAGAGACCCAGTACTTC
TRBJ2-5 TRBD1 . TRBV7-3 15 CASSSGQGVRETQYF TGTGCCAGCAGCTCGGGACAGGGCGTGCGGGAGACCCAGTACTTC
TRBJ2-2 . . TRBV12-3/TRBV12-4 13 CASSLREHGELFF TGTGCCAGCAGTTTGCGGGAACACGGGGAGCTGTTTTTT
TRBJ1-2 TRBD1 . TRBV3-1/TRBV3-2 15 CASSQDEGAGYGYTF TGTGCCAGCAGCCAAGATGAGGGGGCAGGCTATGGCTACACCTTC
TRBJ1-5 TRBD1 . TRBV6-5 15 CASTGTGGDSQPQHF TGTGCCAGCACTGGGACAGGGGGAGATTCTCAGCCCCAGCATTTT
TRBJ1-1 . . TRBV11-2 11 CASSLDLMAFF TGTGCCAGCAGCTTAGACTTAATGGCTTTCTTT
TRBJ1-2 . . TRBV12-3/TRBV12-4 12 CASSLSSYGYTF TGTGCCAGCAGTTTATCGTCCTATGGCTACACCTTC
TRBJ1-2 TRBD1 . TRBV19 13 CASSTGTGYGYTF TGTGCCAGTAGTACCGGGACAGGGTATGGCTACACCTTC
TRBJ1-5 TRBD1 . TRBV7-8 16 CASSLVATGAGQPQHF TGTGCCAGCAGCTTAGTGGCGACAGGGGCGGGCCAGCCCCAGCATTTT
TRBJ2-1 TRBD2 . TRBV12-5 16 CASGLTTSGPYNEQFF TGTGCTAGTGGTTTGACAACTAGCGGCCCCTACAATGAGCAGTTCTTC
TRBJ2-1 TRBD2 . TRBV9 14 CASSVVPSGNEQFF TGTGCCAGCAGCGTAGTCCCTAGCGGGAATGAGCAGTTCTTC
TRBJ1-3 . . TRBV30 13 CAWGQVSGNTIYF TGTGCCTGGGGTCAGGTTTCTGGAAACACCATATATTTT
TRBJ1-6 . . TRBV28 11 CASREGLPLHF TGTGCCAGCAGAGAGGGCCTTCCCCTCCACTTT
TRBJ1-6 . . TRBV27 15 CASSLGGVFSSPLHF TGTGCCAGCAGTTTGGGAGGGGTTTTTTCCTCACCCCTCCACTTT
TRBJ1-3 TRBD1 . TRBV28 14 CASRTQGAGNTIYF TGTGCCAGCAGAACACAGGGGGCTGGAAACACCATATATTTT
TRBJ2-3 . . TRBV13 12 CASSLAADTQYF TGTGCCAGCAGCTTAGCGGCAGATACGCAGTATTTT
TRBJ2-7 . . TRBV5-1 12 CASSLVLDEQYF TGCGCCAGCAGCTTGGTCCTTGACGAGCAGTACTTC
TRBJ1-1 . . TRBV12-3/TRBV12-4 11 CASSWGAEAFF TGTGCCAGCAGTTGGGGGGCTGAAGCTTTCTTT
TRBJ2-3 TRBD2 . TRBV29-1 15 CSVGTNRGGTDTQYF TGCAGCGTTGGGACGAATCGGGGGGGCACAGATACGCAGTATTTT
TRBJ1-3 . . TRBV11-3 16 CASSWQGGSPGNTIYF TGTGCCAGCAGCTGGCAGGGAGGTTCTCCTGGAAACACCATATATTTT
TRBJ2-7 . . TRBV10-3 14 CAIRAGSPLYEQYF TGTGCCATCAGAGCAGGGTCCCCCTTATACGAGCAGTACTTC
TRBJ1-1 TRBD1 . TRBV5-1 14 CASSLTGVYTEAFF TGCGCCAGCAGCTTAACAGGGGTTTACACTGAAGCTTTCTTT
TRBJ2-2 TRBD1 . TRBV9 17 CASSVPGTGANTGELFF TGTGCCAGCAGCGTACCCGGGACAGGGGCGAACACCGGGGAGCTGTTTTTT
TRBJ2-7 . few TRBV29-1 15 CSVRMMSGPGEQQYF TGCAGCGTTCGGATGATGAGCGGACCAGGGGAGCAGCAGTACTTC
TRBJ2-7 TRBD1 once TRBV7-6 15 CASSVGTGGPYEQYF TGTGCCAGCAGCGTAGGGACAGGGGGCCCCTACGAGCAGTACTTC
TRBJ1-6 . . TRBV6-5 15 CASSRGVLYNSPLHF TGTGCCAGCAGTCGTGGAGTCCTTTATAATTCACCCCTCCACTTT
TRBJ1-2 . . TRBV7-2 14 CASSPDRSNYGYTF TGTGCCAGCAGCCCGGACAGATCTAACTATGGCTACACCTTC
TRBJ2-7 TRBD2 . TRBV4-1 16 CASSQDGGSLIYEQYF TGCGCCAGCAGCCAAGACGGCGGGAGCCTTATCTACGAGCAGTACTTC
TRBJ2-7 . . TRBV10-3 13 CAIATGDPWEQYF TGTGCCATCGCGACGGGGGACCCGTGGGAGCAGTACTTC
TRBJ1-2 . . TRBV5-4 13 CASSLFQGYGYTF TGTGCCAGCAGCTTATTCCAGGGTTATGGCTACACCTTC
TRBJ1-2 . . TRBV6-5 14 CASRVVTGIFGYTF TGTGCCAGCAGGGTGGTTACAGGGATCTTTGGCTACACCTTC
TRBJ2-3 TRBD2 . TRBV3-1/TRBV3-2 15 CASSSTGGYADTQYF TGTGCCAGCAGCTCAACGGGGGGGTATGCAGATACGCAGTATTTT
TRBJ1-6 . few TRBV3-1/TRBV3-2 15 CASSQGYTYNSPLHF TGTGCCAGCAGCCAAGGTTATACCTATAATTCACCCCTCCACTTT
TRBJ2-1 . . TRBV6-1 14 CASSERGTVNEQFF TGTGCCAGCAGTGAAAGAGGGACTGTTAATGAGCAGTTCTTC
TRBJ1-1 . . TRBV11-2 15 CASSLGQGLNTEAFF TGTGCCAGCAGCTTAGGGCAGGGCTTGAACACTGAAGCTTTCTTT
TRBJ2-5 . . TRBV5-1 13 CASSLQGRETQYF TGCGCCAGCAGCTTACAGGGGAGGGAGACCCAGTACTTC
TRBJ2-1 TRBD2 . TRBV3-1/TRBV3-2 15 CASSHSGGHYNEQFF TGTGCCAGCAGCCATAGCGGGGGGCACTACAATGAGCAGTTCTTC
TRBJ2-7 TRBD1 . TRBV6-1 16 CASSVSRGSSSYEQYF TGTGCCAGCAGTGTGTCCAGGGGGTCTAGCTCCTACGAGCAGTACTTC
TRBJ1-2 TRBD1 few TRBV18 15 CASSPKGTDRDGYTF TGTGCCAGCTCACCCAAAGGGACAGACCGAGATGGCTACACCTTC
TRBJ1-2 . . TRBV27 15 CASRTLQAGNYGYTF TGTGCCAGCAGAACCCTCCAAGCGGGAAACTATGGCTACACCTTC
TRBJ2-7 TRBD2 . TRBV5-6 14 CASSYGLEDYEQYF TGTGCCAGCAGCTACGGACTAGAAGACTACGAGCAGTACTTC
TRBJ1-1 . . TRBV18 16 CASSPGTGRWNTEAFF TGTGCCAGCTCACCTGGCACCGGGAGATGGAACACTGAAGCTTTCTTT
TRBJ2-7 TRBD1 . TRBV12-3/TRBV12-4 13 CASSPGQAYEQYF TGTGCCAGCAGTCCGGGACAGGCCTACGAGCAGTACTTC